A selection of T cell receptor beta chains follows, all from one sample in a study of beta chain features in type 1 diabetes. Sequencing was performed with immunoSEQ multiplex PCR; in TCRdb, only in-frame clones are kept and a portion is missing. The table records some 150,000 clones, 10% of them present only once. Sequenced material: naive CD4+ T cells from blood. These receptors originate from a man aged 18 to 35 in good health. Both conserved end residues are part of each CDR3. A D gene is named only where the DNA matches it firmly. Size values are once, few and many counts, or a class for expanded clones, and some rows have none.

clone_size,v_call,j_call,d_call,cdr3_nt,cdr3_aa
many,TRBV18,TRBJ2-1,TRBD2,TGTGCCAGCTCATCTTTTTCCGGGACTAGCGGAAAGGAGCAGTTCTTC,CASSSFSGTSGKEQFF
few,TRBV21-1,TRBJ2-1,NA,TGTGCCAGCAGCAAAGGCGGGGAGACTAGCGGGGTATACAATGAGCAGTTCTTC,CASSKGGETSGVYNEQFF
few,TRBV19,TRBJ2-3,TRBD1,TGTGCCAGTAGGGGACAGGGGGCGCCGACAGATACGCAGTATTTT,CASRGQGAPTDTQYF
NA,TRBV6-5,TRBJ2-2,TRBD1,TGTGCCAGCAGTTACAGGGCAGGGGGCGCAAAGGGGGAGCTGTTTTTT,CASSYRAGGAKGELFF
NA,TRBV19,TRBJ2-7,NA,TGTGCCAGTGCGGGACAGATCTCCTACGAGCAGTACTTC,CASAGQISYEQYF
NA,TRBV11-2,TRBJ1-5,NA,TGTGCCAGCAGCGGGGGACAATCCCAGCATTTT,CASSGGQSQHF
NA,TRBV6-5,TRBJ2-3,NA,TGTGCCAGCTCTCTTGTAGATACGCAGTATTTT,CASSLVDTQYF
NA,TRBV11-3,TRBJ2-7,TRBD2,TGTGCCAGCAGCTTAGACCGGACTAGCGGGAACTACGAGCAGTACTTC,CASSLDRTSGNYEQYF
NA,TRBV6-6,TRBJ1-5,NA,TGTGCCAGCACTATAGACAGTAGCAATCAGCCCCAGCATTTT,CASTIDSSNQPQHF
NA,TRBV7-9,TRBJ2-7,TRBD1,TGTGCCAGCAGCACGACAGGGGCATACGAGCAGTACTTC,CASSTTGAYEQYF
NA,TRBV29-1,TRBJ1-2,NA,TGCAGCGTTGAAGGGGATGGCAGGGGCGGCTATGGCTACACCTTC,CSVEGDGRGGYGYTF
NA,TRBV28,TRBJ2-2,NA,TGTGCCAGCAGTTTATCCTCCACCGGGGAGCTGTTTTTT,CASSLSSTGELFF
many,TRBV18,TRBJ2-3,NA,TGTGCCAGCTCAGGGTACAGCGATACGCAGTATTTT,CASSGYSDTQYF
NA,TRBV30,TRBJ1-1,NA,TGTGCCTTATCTTTTACGGGGAACACTGAAGCTTTCTTT,CALSFTGNTEAFF
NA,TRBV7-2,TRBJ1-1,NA,TGTGCCAGCAGCCCCTTCGAGGGCACGCTCACTGAAGCTTTCTTT,CASSPFEGTLTEAFF
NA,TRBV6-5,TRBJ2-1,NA,TGTGCCAGCAGATCGCCCTGGGGGGTGGGGTTCTTC,CASRSPWGVGFF
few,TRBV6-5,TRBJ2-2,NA,TGTGCCAGCAGTTCATACGGGCAGGGCCGGACCGGGGAGCTGTTTTTT,CASSSYGQGRTGELFF
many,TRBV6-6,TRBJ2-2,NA,TGTGCCAGCAGTCGGGACACCGGGGAGCTGTTTTTT,CASSRDTGELFF
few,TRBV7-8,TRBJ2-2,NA,TGTGCCAGCAGCTTACTCAGGAAGGCCGGGGAGCTGTTTTTT,CASSLLRKAGELFF
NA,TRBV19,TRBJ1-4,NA,TGTGCCAGTAGTTCACCCCGCCCTACGGGTGAAAAACTGTTTTTT,CASSSPRPTGEKLFF
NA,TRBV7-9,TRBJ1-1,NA,TGTGCCAGCAGCTCTACAGGGTTAGCTGAAGCTTTCTTT,CASSSTGLAEAFF
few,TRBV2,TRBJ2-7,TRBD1,TGTGCCAGGGGACAGGGTTCCTACGAGCAGTACTTC,CARGQGSYEQYF
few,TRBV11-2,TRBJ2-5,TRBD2,TGTGCCAGCAGCTTAGGAGGAGCGGGGGGGCTGGAGACCCAGTACTTC,CASSLGGAGGLETQYF
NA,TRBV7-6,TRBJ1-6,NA,TGTGCCAGCAGCAGACAGACGGGTAATTCACCCCTCCACTTT,CASSRQTGNSPLHF
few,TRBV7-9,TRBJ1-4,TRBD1,TGTGCCAGCAGTCCGGGGGACAGGGGTGAAGAAAAACTGTTTTTT,CASSPGDRGEEKLFF
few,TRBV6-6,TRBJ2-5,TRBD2,TGTGCCAGCAACCAGCGGGGACCCTATCTGACCCAGTACTTC,CASNQRGPYLTQYF
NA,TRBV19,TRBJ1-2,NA,TGTGCCAGTAGTGCCCGGAGGTATGGCTACACCTTC,CASSARRYGYTF
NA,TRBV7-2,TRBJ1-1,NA,TGTGCCAGCAGCCCCCAGGAGGGCACTGAAGCTTTCTTT,CASSPQEGTEAFF
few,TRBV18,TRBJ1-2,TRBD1,TGTGCCAGCTCACTCTCGGACAGGGCTGGATATGGCTACACCTTC,CASSLSDRAGYGYTF
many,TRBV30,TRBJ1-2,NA,TGTGCCTGGAGTGTACAGCTTCGAGATGGCTACACCTTC,CAWSVQLRDGYTF
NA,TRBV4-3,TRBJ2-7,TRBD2,TGCGCCAGCAGCCAAGAGAGGTCATCTAGCGGGGGGAAAGAGCAGTACTTC,CASSQERSSSGGKEQYF
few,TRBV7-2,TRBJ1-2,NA,TGTGCCAGCAGCTTCCTCCGGGACACAGGAGGCTACACCTTC,CASSFLRDTGGYTF
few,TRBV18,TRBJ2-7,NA,TGTGCCAGCTCACCACAGGGGTCCAAGGTTCACGAGCAGTACTTC,CASSPQGSKVHEQYF
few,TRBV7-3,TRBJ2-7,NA,TGTGCCAGCAGCACCCGCCCACTGACTGATAATGTCCCCTTTTACGAGCAGTACTTC,CASSTRPLTDNVPFYEQYF
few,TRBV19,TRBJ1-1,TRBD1,TGTGCCAGTAGTCCGGGACAGGGCCCGGGGACTGAAGCTTTCTTT,CASSPGQGPGTEAFF
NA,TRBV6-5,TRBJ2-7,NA,TGTGCCAGCAGTTCCCCTGGGAGGGGGAACTACGAGCAGTACTTC,CASSSPGRGNYEQYF
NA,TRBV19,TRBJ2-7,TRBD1,TGTGCCAGTAGCCCAGGGACAGTTTATGAGCAGTACTTC,CASSPGTVYEQYF
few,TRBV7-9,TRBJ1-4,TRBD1,TGTGCCAGCAGCTTAGCGGGACAGCTTGAAAAACTGTTTTTT,CASSLAGQLEKLFF
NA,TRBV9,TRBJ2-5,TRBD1,TGTGCCAGCAGCGTGACGGGCGGGCAGGGGGCTCAACAAGAGACCCAGTACTTC,CASSVTGGQGAQQETQYF
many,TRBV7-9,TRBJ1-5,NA,TGTGCCAGCAGCCTCGACATACAGCCCCAGCATTTT,CASSLDIQPQHF
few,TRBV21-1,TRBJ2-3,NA,TGTGCCAGCAGCTCCCGGGTAGGGGGGGCAGATACGCAGTATTTT,CASSSRVGGADTQYF
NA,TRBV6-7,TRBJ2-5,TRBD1,TGTGCCAGCAGGGAGATGGGACAGGGGGCAAGAGAGACCCAGTACTTC,CASREMGQGARETQYF
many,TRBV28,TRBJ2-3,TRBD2,TGTGCCAGCAGACACGGGACTAGCCCAGATACGCAGTATTTT,CASRHGTSPDTQYF
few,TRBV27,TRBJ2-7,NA,TGTGCCAGCAGTTCGACGGCGGGTGGGCAGTACTTC,CASSSTAGGQYF
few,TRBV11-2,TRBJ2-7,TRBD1,TGTGCCAGCAGCTTAGTACAGGGGAGCTCCTACGAGCAGTACTTC,CASSLVQGSSYEQYF
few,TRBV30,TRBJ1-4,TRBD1,TGTGCCTGGAGTGTACGGAGGCAGGGGGCTGAAAAACTGTTTTTT,CAWSVRRQGAEKLFF
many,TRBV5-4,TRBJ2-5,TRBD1,TGTGCCAGCAGCCGGAATCGAGGGGGCGAAGAGACCCAGTACTTC,CASSRNRGGEETQYF
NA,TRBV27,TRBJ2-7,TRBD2,TGTGCCAGCAGTCCACGAGGGGGGCGGGGGGGCCTATACGAGCAGTACTTC,CASSPRGGRGGLYEQYF
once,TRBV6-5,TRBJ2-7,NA,TGTGCCAGCAGTACAGGGTACGAGCAGTACTTC,CASSTGYEQYF
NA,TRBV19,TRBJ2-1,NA,TGTGCCAGCTTATCCCTACCCGGTGAGCAGTTCTTC,CASLSLPGEQFF
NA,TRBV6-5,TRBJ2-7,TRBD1,TGTGCCAGCAGGCAGACAGGGGGCGCCGAGCAGTACTTC,CASRQTGGAEQYF
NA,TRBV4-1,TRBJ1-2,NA,TGCGCCAGCAGCCAAGAAGACAGTAACTATGGCTACACCTTC,CASSQEDSNYGYTF
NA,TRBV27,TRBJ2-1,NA,TGTGCCAGCAGACTATCCGGGGGAACGGGTGAGCAGTTCTTC,CASRLSGGTGEQFF
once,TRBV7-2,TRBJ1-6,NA,TGTGCCAGCAGCTTAGGGGCAGGAAATTCACCCCTCCACTTT,CASSLGAGNSPLHF
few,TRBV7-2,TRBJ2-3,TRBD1,TGTGCCAGCAGCTTATGGGCCGCCGGGACAGGGGGCACAGATACGCAGTATTTT,CASSLWAAGTGGTDTQYF
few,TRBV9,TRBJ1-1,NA,TGTGCCAGCAGCGTAGACCAGGGGAGTCGCACTGAAGCTTTCTTT,CASSVDQGSRTEAFF
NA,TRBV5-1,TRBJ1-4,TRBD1,TGCGCCAGCAGCATGGGACAGGGGAATGAAAAACTGTTTTTT,CASSMGQGNEKLFF
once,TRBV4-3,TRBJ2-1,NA,TGCGCCAGCAGCCAAGAGCGATTAGCTAGCTCCTACAATGAGCAGTTCTTC,CASSQERLASSYNEQFF
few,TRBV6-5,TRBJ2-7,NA,TGTGCCAGCAGACCCCTCGAACCGGAGCGGGAGCAGTACTTC,CASRPLEPEREQYF
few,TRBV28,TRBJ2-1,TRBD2,TGTGCCAGCAGGGCGGGGGGCTACAATGAGCAGTTCTTC,CASRAGGYNEQFF